This T cell receptor (beta chain) was profiled in a study of cytomegalovirus exposure and HLA in healthy donors. Findings and caveats of the study: Reportedly, a later analysis found an Asian-associated ancestry cluster had fewer N-insertions than the roughly 700-donor mean. Reported results showed that the classifier diagnosed cytomegalovirus status with high specificity and sensitivity.

Likely unrecorded immune exposures existed in these nominally healthy donors. 60 Vbeta and 13 Jbeta primers were used in PCR. Some clones are missing from TCRdb's copy, which holds only in-frame ones; the method was immunoSEQ multiplex PCR. The repertoire holds fewer than 200,000 clones, with roughly 87% as singletons. This clone showed up just a few times. Its antigen is not identified. The germline gives CDR1 MNHEY, CDR2 SVGAGI. The CDR3 has 14 amino acids. V lost 6 bases, J lost 4 bases, and 12 bases lay in between. Sequences were obtained from PBMCs. The rearrangement links TRBV6-5 to TRBJ1-4; the D is unclear. The TCR originated in a girl less than two years old in good health and CMV-seronegative. The chain's CDR3 is CASRRVSHNEKLFF. Here the CDR3 DNA reads TGTGCCAGCAGGCGGGTCAGCCATAATGAAAAACTGTTTTTT.